Listed below are T cell receptor beta chains from one sample, sequenced in a study of T cell changes during pregnancy in multiple sclerosis. Measured with immunoSEQ multiplex PCR; TCRdb has only the in-frame clones, and not every one. This sample has some 40,000 clones; approximately 94% occur once, and the top ten carry around 0.42%. Sequenced here: CD4+ T cells from peripheral blood mononuclear cells, sampled in the second trimester of pregnancy. The source is a female donor with multiple sclerosis, enrolled in a pregnancy study. Each CDR3 is given with its conserved first and last residue. Fields, in order: clone size, CDR3 length, J gene, D gene, V gene, CDR3 protein, CDR3 DNA. D genes are given only for firm matches. Where a row states a size, it is once, few, many or the class of an expanded clone; other rows omit it.

>-|12|TRBJ2-1|-|TRBV28
CASSLRYNEQFF
TGTGCCAGCAGTTTACGCTACAATGAGCAGTTCTTC
>-|12|TRBJ2-1|-|TRBV6-5
CASSYSGGEQFF
TGTGCCAGCAGTTACTCCGGCGGTGAGCAGTTCTTC
>once|15|TRBJ2-3|-|TRBV5-4
CASSSGSGATDTQYF
TGTGCCAGCAGCTCTGGGTCTGGGGCCACAGATACGCAGTATTTT
>-|17|TRBJ1-4|-|TRBV5-5
CASSLNPPGTTNEKLFF
TGTGCCAGCAGCTTGAATCCCCCCGGGACAACTAATGAAAAACTGTTTTTT
>-|13|TRBJ2-7|-|TRBV11-2
CASSPRTTGEQYF
TGTGCCAGCAGCCCCAGGACTACTGGCGAGCAGTACTTC
>-|12|TRBJ1-1|-|TRBV18
CASSEGYTEAFF
TGTGCCAGCTCAGAGGGATATACTGAAGCTTTCTTT
>-|15|TRBJ2-7|TRBD1|TRBV7-3
CASSLQGEGGYEQYF
TGTGCCAGCAGCTTACAGGGGGAAGGTGGCTACGAGCAGTACTTC
>-|13|TRBJ2-7|-|TRBV6-6
CASSFDRGYEQYF
TGTGCCAGCAGTTTTGACAGAGGCTACGAGCAGTACTTC
>-|12|TRBJ1-1|-|TRBV7-9
CASSFEDSLAFF
TGTGCCAGCAGCTTCGAGGACAGTCTGGCTTTCTTT
>-|14|TRBJ2-2|TRBD1|TRBV19
CASSSGGYTGELFF
TGTGCCAGTAGTTCAGGGGGCTACACCGGGGAGCTGTTTTTT
>-|14|TRBJ1-1|-|TRBV5-4
CASSFRQANTEAFF
TGTGCCAGCAGCTTCCGACAGGCGAACACTGAAGCTTTCTTT
>-|14|TRBJ1-4|-|TRBV5-4
CASSLEGPGEKLFF
TGTGCCAGCAGCTTGGAGGGGCCCGGTGAAAAACTGTTTTTT
>-|15|TRBJ1-1|-|TRBV6-4
CASSDGVNTGGEAFF
TGTGCCAGCAGTGATGGCGTCAATACCGGGGGAGAAGCTTTCTTT
>-|14|TRBJ2-7|-|TRBV25-1
CASKTQGRPYEQYF
TGTGCCAGCAAGACACAGGGCCGCCCCTACGAGCAGTACTTC
>-|15|TRBJ1-5|-|TRBV19
CASSIGHYSNQPQHF
TGTGCCAGTAGTATAGGACATTATAGCAATCAGCCCCAGCATTTT
>-|18|TRBJ1-3|-|TRBV7-2
CASSLEGLGLGSGNTIYF
TGTGCCAGCAGCTTAGAGGGGCTTGGGTTGGGCTCTGGAAACACCATATATTTT
>-|14|TRBJ1-2|TRBD1|TRBV27
CASSLTGARGGYTF
TGTGCCAGCAGTTTGACAGGGGCGCGGGGTGGCTACACCTTC
>once|15|TRBJ2-3|-|TRBV12-5
CASGSDYDLGDTQYF
TGTGCTAGTGGATCAGATTACGACTTGGGAGATACGCAGTATTTT
>-|15|TRBJ2-3|TRBD1|TRBV10-2
CASGGQGTSTDTQYF
TGCGCCAGCGGGGGACAGGGGACCTCCACAGATACGCAGTATTTT
>once|13|TRBJ2-7|-|TRBV6-1
CASSEGGPWEQYF
TGTGCCAGCAGTGAGGGGGGACCCTGGGAGCAGTACTTC
>-|15|TRBJ2-3|-|TRBV2
CASSEQGGIADTQYF
TGTGCCAGCAGTGAACAGGGCGGGATAGCAGATACGCAGTATTTT
>-|15|TRBJ1-5|TRBD1|TRBV2
CASSSGTGNNQPQHF
TGTGCCAGCAGTTCCGGGACAGGAAACAATCAGCCCCAGCATTTT
>-|16|TRBJ2-2|TRBD2|TRBV7-3
CASSLSGGPNTGELFF
TGTGCCAGCAGCCTTAGCGGGGGGCCGAACACCGGGGAGCTGTTTTTT
>-|15|TRBJ1-4|TRBD1|TRBV18
CASSRQGGTNEKLFF
TGTGCCAGCTCTCGACAGGGAGGAACTAATGAAAAACTGTTTTTT
>-|15|TRBJ1-5|-|TRBV28
CASSPGGRGNQPQHF
TGTGCCAGCAGTCCCGGGGGGCGCGGCAATCAGCCCCAGCATTTT
>-|15|TRBJ2-7|TRBD2|TRBV2
CASSVRAGGAYEQYF
TGTGCCAGCAGTGTACGAGCGGGGGGAGCCTACGAGCAGTACTTC
>-|14|TRBJ2-1|TRBD2|TRBV10-1
CASSAGEGFNEQFF
TGCGCCAGCAGTGCCGGGGAGGGTTTCAATGAGCAGTTCTTC
>-|15|TRBJ1-2|-|TRBV19
CASSGQLKGFYGYTF
TGTGCCAGTAGCGGACAGCTAAAGGGGTTCTATGGCTACACCTTC
>-|14|TRBJ2-2|-|TRBV7-9
CASNLNSGTGELFF
TGTGCCAGCAACTTAAACAGCGGGACCGGGGAGCTGTTTTTT
>-|12|TRBJ2-3|-|TRBV9
CASSVHPDTQYF
TGTGCCAGCAGCGTCCATCCAGATACGCAGTATTTT
>-|20|TRBJ2-2|-|TRBV7-2
CASSLAHGGLEGFNTGELFF
TGTGCCAGCAGCTTAGCGCACGGGGGACTCGAGGGCTTCAACACCGGGGAGCTGTTTTTT
>-|15|TRBJ1-4|TRBD1|TRBV6-4
CASKRQGLTNEKLFF
TGTGCCAGCAAAAGACAGGGGTTAACTAATGAAAAACTGTTTTTT
>-|14|TRBJ1-1|-|TRBV25-1
CASSEQDIATEAFF
TGTGCCAGCAGTGAACAGGACATTGCCACTGAAGCTTTCTTT
>-|13|TRBJ1-2|-|TRBV7-3
CASSPTNYYGYTF
TGTGCCAGCAGCCCTACTAACTACTATGGCTACACCTTC
>once|16|TRBJ2-1|TRBD2|TRBV2
CASSAGLAGAYNEQFF
TGTGCCAGCAGTGCCGGACTAGCGGGGGCTTACAATGAGCAGTTCTTC
>-|18|TRBJ2-2|TRBD2|TRBV5-1
CASSSGLAGGRSTGELFF
TGCGCCAGCAGCTCGGGACTAGCGGGGGGGCGGAGCACCGGGGAGCTGTTTTTT
>-|14|TRBJ2-5|-|TRBV7-6
CASRRGTGAETQYF
TGTGCCAGCAGGCGGGGGACAGGAGCAGAGACCCAGTACTTC
>-|12|TRBJ2-7|TRBD1|TRBV29-1
CSALTGPYEQYF
TGCAGCGCGCTGACAGGGCCATACGAGCAGTACTTC
>-|15|TRBJ1-1|-|TRBV11-2
CASSPLWGVYTEAFF
TGTGCCAGCAGCCCCCTATGGGGGGTATACACTGAAGCTTTCTTT